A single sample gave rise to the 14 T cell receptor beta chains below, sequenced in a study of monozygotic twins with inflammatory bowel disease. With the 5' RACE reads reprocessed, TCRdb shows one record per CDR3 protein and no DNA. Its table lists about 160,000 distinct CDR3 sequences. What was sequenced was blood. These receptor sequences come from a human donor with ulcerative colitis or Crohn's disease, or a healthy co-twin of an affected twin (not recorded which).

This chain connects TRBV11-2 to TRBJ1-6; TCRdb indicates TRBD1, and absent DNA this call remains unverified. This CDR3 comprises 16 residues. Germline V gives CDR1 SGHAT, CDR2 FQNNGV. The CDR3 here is CASSLSGTGVNSPLHF.

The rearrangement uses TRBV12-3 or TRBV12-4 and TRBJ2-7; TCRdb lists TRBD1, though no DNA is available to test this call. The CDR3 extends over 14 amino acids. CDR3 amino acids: CASSSTGGGYEQYF.

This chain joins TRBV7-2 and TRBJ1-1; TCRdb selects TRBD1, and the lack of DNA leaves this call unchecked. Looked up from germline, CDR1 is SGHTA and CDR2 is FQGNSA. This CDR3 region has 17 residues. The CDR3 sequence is CASSLSGGRGQVTEAFF.

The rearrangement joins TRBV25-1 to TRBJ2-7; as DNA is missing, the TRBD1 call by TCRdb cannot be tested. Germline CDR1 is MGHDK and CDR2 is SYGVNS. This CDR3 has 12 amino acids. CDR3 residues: CASSVTGPEQYF.

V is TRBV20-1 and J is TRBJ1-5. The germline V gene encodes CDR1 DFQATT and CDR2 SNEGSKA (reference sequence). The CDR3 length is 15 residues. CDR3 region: CSATTGGGSNQPQHF.

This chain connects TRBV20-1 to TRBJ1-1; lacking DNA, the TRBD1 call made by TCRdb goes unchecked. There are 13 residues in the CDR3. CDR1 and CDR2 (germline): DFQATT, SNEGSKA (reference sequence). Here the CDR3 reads CSAIQGYRGEAFF.

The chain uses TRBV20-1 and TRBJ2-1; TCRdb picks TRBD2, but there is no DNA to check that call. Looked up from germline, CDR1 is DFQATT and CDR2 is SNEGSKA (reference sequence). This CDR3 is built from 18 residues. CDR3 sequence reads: CSARDGGSREGFYNEQFF.

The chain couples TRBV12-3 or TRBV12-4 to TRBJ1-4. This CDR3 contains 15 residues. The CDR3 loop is CASGRGRGTNEKLFF.

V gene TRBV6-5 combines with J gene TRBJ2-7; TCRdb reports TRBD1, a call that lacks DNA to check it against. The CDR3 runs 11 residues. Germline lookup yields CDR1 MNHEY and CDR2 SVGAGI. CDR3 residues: CASSSRGFQYF.

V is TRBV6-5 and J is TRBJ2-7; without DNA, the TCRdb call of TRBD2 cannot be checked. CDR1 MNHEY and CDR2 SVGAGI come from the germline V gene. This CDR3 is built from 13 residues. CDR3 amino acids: CASRREPFAEQYF.

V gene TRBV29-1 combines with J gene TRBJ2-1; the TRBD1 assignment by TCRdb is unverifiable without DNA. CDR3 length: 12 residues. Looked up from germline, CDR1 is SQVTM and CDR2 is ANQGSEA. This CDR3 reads CSAKGGGNEQFF.

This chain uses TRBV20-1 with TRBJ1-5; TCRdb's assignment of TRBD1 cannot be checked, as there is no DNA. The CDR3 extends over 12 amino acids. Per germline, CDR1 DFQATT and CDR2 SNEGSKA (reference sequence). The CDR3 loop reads CSAYGHAEPQHF.

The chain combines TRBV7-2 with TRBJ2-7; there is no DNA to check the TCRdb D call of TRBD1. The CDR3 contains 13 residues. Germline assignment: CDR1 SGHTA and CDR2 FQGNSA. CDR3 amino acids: CASSLGRVYEQYF.

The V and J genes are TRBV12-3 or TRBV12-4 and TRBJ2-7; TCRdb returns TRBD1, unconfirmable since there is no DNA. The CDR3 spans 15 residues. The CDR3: CASSTAGQGFDEQYF.